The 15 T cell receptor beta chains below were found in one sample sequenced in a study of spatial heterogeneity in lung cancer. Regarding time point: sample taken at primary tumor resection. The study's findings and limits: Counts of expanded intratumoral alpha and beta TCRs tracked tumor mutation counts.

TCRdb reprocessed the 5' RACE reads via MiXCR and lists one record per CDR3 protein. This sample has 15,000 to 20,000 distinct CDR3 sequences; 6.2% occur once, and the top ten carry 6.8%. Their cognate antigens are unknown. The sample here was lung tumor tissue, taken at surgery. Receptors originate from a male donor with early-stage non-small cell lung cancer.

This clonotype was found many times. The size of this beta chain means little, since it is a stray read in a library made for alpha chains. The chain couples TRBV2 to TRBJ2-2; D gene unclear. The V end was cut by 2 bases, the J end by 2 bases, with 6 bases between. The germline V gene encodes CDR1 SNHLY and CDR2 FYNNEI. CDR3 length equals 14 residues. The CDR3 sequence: CASSEFPNTGELFF. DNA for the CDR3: TGTGCCAGCAGTGAATTCCCCAACACCGGGGAGCTGTTTTTT.

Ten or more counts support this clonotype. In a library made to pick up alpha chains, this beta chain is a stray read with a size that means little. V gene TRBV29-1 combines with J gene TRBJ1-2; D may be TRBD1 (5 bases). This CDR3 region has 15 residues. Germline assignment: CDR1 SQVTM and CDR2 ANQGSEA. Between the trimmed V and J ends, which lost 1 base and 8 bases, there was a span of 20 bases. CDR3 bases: TGCAGCGTTGAAGTAGGGAGGGGAGGATCTTCGGGCTACACCTTC. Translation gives CSVEVGRGGSSGYTF.

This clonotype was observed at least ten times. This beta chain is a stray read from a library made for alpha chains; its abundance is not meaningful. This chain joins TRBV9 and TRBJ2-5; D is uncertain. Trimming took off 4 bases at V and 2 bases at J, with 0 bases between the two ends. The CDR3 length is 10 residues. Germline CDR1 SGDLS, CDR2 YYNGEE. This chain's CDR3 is CASSQETQYF. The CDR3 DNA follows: TGTGCCAGCAGCCAAGAGACCCAGTACTTC.

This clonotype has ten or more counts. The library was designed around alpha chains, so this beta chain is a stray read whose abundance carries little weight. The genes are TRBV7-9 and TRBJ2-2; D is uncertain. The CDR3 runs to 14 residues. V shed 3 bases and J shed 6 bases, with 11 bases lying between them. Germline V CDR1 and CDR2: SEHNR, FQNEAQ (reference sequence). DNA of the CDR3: TGTGCCAGCAGCTTTTATAGATACCCCGGGGAGCTGTTTTTT. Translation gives CASSFYRYPGELFF. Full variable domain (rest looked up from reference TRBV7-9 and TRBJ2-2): DTGVSQNPRHKITKRGQNVTFRCDPISEHNRLYWYRQTLGQGPEFLTYFQNEAQLEKSRLLSDRFSAERPKGSFSTLEIQRTEQGDSAMYLCASSFYRYPGELFFGEGSRLTVL.

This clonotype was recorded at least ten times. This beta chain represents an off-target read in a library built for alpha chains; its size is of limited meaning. The CDR3 reads CASSYQETQYF. In nucleotides, the CDR3 is TGTGCCAGCAGCTACCAAGAGACCCAGTACTTC. This sequence joins TRBV5-4 and TRBJ2-5; D ambiguous. V lost 3 bases and J 0 bases, leaving 0 bases between the germline ends. Germline CDR1 is SGHNT and CDR2 is YYREEE (reference sequence). The CDR3 is 11 amino acids.

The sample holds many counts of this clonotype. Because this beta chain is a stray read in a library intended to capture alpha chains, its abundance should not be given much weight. CDR3 region: CSAEPTDLQGSNTEAFF. CDR3 nucleotide sequence: TGCAGTGCTGAACCTACCGACCTACAGGGTTCGAACACTGAAGCTTTCTTT. V gene TRBV20-1 combines with J gene TRBJ1-1; TRBD1 might be the D (6 bases). Germline lookup yields CDR1 DFQATT and CDR2 SNEGSKA (reference sequence). This CDR3 spans 17 amino acids. The V end lost 5 bases, the J end lost 1 base, and 23 bases lay between the germline ends.

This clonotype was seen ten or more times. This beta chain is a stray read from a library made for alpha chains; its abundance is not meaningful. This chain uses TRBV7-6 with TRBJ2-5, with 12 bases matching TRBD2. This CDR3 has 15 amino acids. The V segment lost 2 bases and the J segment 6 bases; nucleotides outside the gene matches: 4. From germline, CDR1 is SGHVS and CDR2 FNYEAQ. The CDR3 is CASSLSSGGAKTQYF. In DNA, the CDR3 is TGTGCCAGCAGCTTATCTAGCGGGGGGGCGAAGACCCAGTACTTC.

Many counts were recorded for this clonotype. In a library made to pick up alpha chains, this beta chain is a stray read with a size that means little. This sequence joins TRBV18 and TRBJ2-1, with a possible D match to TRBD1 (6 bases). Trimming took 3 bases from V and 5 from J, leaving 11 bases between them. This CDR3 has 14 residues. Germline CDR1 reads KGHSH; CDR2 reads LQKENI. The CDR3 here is CASSPQGRNNEQFF. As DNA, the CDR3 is TGTGCCAGCTCACCTCAGGGGCGGAACAATGAGCAGTTCTTC.

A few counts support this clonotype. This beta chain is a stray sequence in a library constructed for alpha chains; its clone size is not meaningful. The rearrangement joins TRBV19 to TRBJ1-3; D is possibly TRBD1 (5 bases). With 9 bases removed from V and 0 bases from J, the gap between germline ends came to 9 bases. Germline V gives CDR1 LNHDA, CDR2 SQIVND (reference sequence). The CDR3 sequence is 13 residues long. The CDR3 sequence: CASRQISGNTIYF. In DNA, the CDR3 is TGTGCCAGCCGACAGATCTCTGGAAACACCATATATTTT.

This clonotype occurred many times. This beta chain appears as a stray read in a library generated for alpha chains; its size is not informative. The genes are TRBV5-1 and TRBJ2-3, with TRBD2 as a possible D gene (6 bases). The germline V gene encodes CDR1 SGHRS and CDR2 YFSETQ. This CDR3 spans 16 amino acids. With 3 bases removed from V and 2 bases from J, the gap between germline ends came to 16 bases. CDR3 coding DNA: TGCGCCAGCAGCTCAGGAGGGGTACCCTCCACAGATACGCAGTATTTT. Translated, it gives CASSSGGVPSTDTQYF. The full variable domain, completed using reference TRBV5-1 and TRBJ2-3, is KAGVTQTPRYLIKTRGQQVTLSCSPISGHRSVSWYQQTPGQGLQFLFEYFSETQRNKGNFPGRFSGRQFSNSRSEMNVSTLELGDSALYLCASSSGGVPSTDTQYFGPGTRLTVL.

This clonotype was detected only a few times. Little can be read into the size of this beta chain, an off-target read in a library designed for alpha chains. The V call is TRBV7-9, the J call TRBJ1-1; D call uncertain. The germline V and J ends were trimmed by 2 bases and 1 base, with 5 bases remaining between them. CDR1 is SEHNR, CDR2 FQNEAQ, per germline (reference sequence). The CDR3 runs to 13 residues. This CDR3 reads CASSLSENTEAFF. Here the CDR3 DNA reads TGTGCCAGCAGCTTATCGGAGAACACTGAAGCTTTCTTT.

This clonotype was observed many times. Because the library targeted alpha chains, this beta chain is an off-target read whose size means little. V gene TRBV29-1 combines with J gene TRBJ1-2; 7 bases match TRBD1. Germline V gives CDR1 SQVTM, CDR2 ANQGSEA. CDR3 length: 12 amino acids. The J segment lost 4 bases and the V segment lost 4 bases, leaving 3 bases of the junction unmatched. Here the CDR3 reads CSVGRQGYGYTF. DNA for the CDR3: TGCAGCGTTGGTCGACAGGGCTATGGCTACACCTTC.

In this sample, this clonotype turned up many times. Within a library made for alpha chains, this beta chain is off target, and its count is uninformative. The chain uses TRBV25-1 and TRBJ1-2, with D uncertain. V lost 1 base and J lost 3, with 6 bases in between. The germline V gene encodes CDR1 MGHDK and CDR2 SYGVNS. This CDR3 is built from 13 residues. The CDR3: CASSELWDYGYTF. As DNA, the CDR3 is TGTGCCAGCAGTGAATTATGGGACTATGGCTACACCTTC.

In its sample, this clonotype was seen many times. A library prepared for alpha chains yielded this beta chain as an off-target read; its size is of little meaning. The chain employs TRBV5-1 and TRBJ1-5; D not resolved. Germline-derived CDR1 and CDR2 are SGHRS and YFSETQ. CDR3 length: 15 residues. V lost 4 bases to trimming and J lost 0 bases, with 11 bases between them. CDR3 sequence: CASSPDGFSNQPQHF. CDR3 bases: TGCGCCAGCAGCCCGGACGGATTTAGCAATCAGCCCCAGCATTTT. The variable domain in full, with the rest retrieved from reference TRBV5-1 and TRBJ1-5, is KAGVTQTPRYLIKTRGQQVTLSCSPISGHRSVSWYQQTPGQGLQFLFEYFSETQRNKGNFPGRFSGRQFSNSRSEMNVSTLELGDSALYLCASSPDGFSNQPQHFGDGTRLSIL.

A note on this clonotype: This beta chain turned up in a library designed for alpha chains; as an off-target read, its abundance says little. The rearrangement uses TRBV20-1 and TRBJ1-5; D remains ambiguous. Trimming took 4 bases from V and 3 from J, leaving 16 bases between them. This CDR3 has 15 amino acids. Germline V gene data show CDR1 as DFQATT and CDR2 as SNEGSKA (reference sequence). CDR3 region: CSAMGSAANNQPQHF. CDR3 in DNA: TGCAGTGCTATGGGTTCTGCGGCTAACAATCAGCCCCAGCATTTT.